This TCR beta chain stems from a study of stem cell transplantation in POMP-related autoinflammatory disease. Study-wide findings and caveats: PRAID patients trended toward lower TRB diversity and higher clonality in all analyzed T-cell subsets.

Germline assignment: CDR1 LNHNV and CDR2 YYDKDF (reference sequence). The CDR3 consists of 16 residues. V gave up 1 base and J gave up 5 bases, with 14 bases separating them. For this clone: Its antigen remains unidentified.

Profiled with immunoSEQ multiplex PCR; TCRdb holds only in-frame clones, not every one. The sample lists tens of thousands of clones; under 95% were seen once. Prominent immunodeficiency with autoinflammation defined PRAID. The TCR comes from a human patient with POMP-related autoinflammation and immune dysregulation (PRAID). Some T cells may possibly be graft donor cells. This rearrangement joins TRBV15 to TRBJ2-2, with D possibly matching TRBD1 (6 bases). The specimen comprised CD4+ T cells from PBMCs, sampled after stem cell transplantation. The CDR3 sequence is CATSRVRGWGTGELFF. For the CDR3, the DNA is TGTGCCACCAGCAGAGTGAGGGGGTGGGGAACCGGGGAGCTGTTTTTT.